These 9 T cell receptor beta chains came from one sample sequenced in a study of T cells after yellow fever vaccination. TCRdb redid the calling of the 5' RACE reads with MiXCR, one entry per CDR3 protein. The data hold some 550,000 distinct CDR3 sequences, with about a fifth observed a single time. This specimen consisted of PBMCs, obtained 15 days after the yellow fever booster vaccination. Receptors originate from a man younger than 45 who received the YFV17D yellow fever vaccine.

This clonotype was counted ten times or more. The genes are TRBV20-1 and TRBJ1-2; D uncertain. In germline, CDR1 is DFQATT, CDR2 SNEGSKA (reference sequence). V dropped 7 bases and J dropped 4 bases, with 10 bases sitting between them. This CDR3 is built from 11 residues. The CDR3 sequence: CSEREGYGYTF. In DNA, the CDR3 is TGCAGTGAAAGGGAAGGCTATGGCTACACCTTC.

This clonotype was counted a few times. This chain connects TRBV20-1 to TRBJ2-1; D call uncertain. This CDR3 region has 13 residues. The germline CDR1 and CDR2 sequences are DFQATT and SNEGSKA (reference sequence). Deletions cut 4 bases from V and 8 bases from J, with 15 bases between. The CDR3 reads CSAMKPAVYEQFF. CDR3 bases: TGCAGTGCTATGAAACCCGCAGTCTATGAGCAGTTCTTC.

The chain carries TRBV3-1 and TRBJ1-1; 8 bases line up with TRBD1. CDR1 is LGHDT and CDR2 is YNNKEL in the germline V gene (reference sequence). V was clipped by 4 bases and J by 8 bases; unmatched bases: 3. The CDR3 has 12 amino acids. Here the CDR3 reads CASSLYRGEAFF. The CDR3, as DNA: TGTGCCAGCAGCCTGTACAGGGGGGAAGCTTTCTTT.

Only one count was recorded for this clonotype. The V and J genes are TRBV4-3 and TRBJ2-2, with 7 bases fitting TRBD2. V trimming: 0 bases; J trimming: 4 bases; junction bases outside the gene matches: 5. Germline V gene data show CDR1 as LGHNA and CDR2 as YSLEER. The CDR3 runs 16 residues. CDR3 amino acids: CASSQEGGRGTGELFF. In nucleotides, the CDR3 is TGCGCCAGCAGCCAAGAAGGCGGGAGAGGCACCGGGGAGCTGTTTTTT.

The chain carries TRBV5-1 and TRBJ2-1, with D uncertain. Trimming shortened V by 5 bases and J by 2 bases, and 14 bases separated the two germline ends. This CDR3 comprises 15 residues. Germline assignment: CDR1 SGHRS and CDR2 YFSETQ. The CDR3 DNA is TGCGCCAGCAGAGCCCCGAACGGAGCCTACAATGAGCAGTTCTTC. The encoded protein is CASRAPNGAYNEQFF.

The table lists this clonotype with a few counts. V is TRBV7-3 and J is TRBJ2-1; 8 nucleotides match TRBD1. Germline values: CDR1 SGHTA, CDR2 FQGTGA. V lost 3 bases to trimming and J lost 1 base; unmatched junction nucleotides: 5. There are 16 residues in the CDR3. Here the CDR3 DNA reads TGTGCCAGCAGCTTTGGAGACAGGGGTTCCTACAATGAGCAGTTCTTC. It specifies CASSFGDRGSYNEQFF.

This clonotype was seen more than once but under ten times. The chain couples TRBV2 to TRBJ2-2; the D gene is possibly TRBD2 (6 bases). From germline, CDR1 is SNHLY and CDR2 FYNNEI. V dropped 5 bases and J dropped 5 bases, with 12 bases sitting between them. The CDR3 extends over 14 amino acids. CDR3 bases: TGTGCCAGCAGTATTCGGGACTTTACCGGGGAGCTGTTTTTT. It yields the protein CASSIRDFTGELFF.

This clonotype was detected once. The chain carries TRBV6-1 and TRBJ2-7, with a tentative D call TRBD2 (6 bases). The CDR3 totals 12 residues. Deletions cut 7 bases from V and 6 bases from J, with 13 bases between. Germline V gene sequence: CDR1 MNHNS, CDR2 SASEGT. Written as DNA, the CDR3 is TGTGCCAGCAAACCGACAGCGGGCGAGCAGTACTTC. Protein product: CASKPTAGEQYF.

This clonotype was seen a handful of times. The chain links TRBV5-1 to TRBJ2-3, with 8 nucleotides matching TRBD2. The CDR3 runs 17 residues. Germline loops: CDR1 SGHRS, CDR2 YFSETQ. With 4 bases clipped from V and 4 bases from J, the junction kept 14 bases outside the gene matches. CDR3 nucleotide sequence: TGCGCCAGCAGCCCGACCCCCGAGCGGGAGTATCCAGATACGCAGTATTTT. Translating gives CASSPTPEREYPDTQYF.